The clone carrying this T cell receptor (beta chain) was detected ten times or more. The data originate from a study of T cells after yellow fever vaccination. Synthesis of TCR cDNA relied on 5'RACE template switching, which attached a universal primer site and UMIs. TCRdb used MiXCR to reprocess the 5' RACE reads, holding one entry per CDR3 protein. This table has a few hundred thousand distinct CDR3 sequences, around 8.6% appearing once. Germline loops: CDR1 MGHRA, CDR2 YSYEKL. The CDR3 extends over 17 amino acids. Trimming left V 2 bases short and J 3 bases short, with 16 bases between. The starting material was CD4+ T cells sorted from PBMCs, obtained 5 days after the yellow fever booster vaccination. V gene TRBV4-1 combines with J gene TRBJ2-2; tentatively, D is TRBD1 or TRBD2 (5 bases each). The TCR comes from a young man who received the YFV17D yellow fever vaccine. CDR3 nucleotides: TGCGCCAGCAGCCAACCGTACGGGACGGAAGACACCGGGGAGCTGTTTTTT. Its translation is CASSQPYGTEDTGELFF.